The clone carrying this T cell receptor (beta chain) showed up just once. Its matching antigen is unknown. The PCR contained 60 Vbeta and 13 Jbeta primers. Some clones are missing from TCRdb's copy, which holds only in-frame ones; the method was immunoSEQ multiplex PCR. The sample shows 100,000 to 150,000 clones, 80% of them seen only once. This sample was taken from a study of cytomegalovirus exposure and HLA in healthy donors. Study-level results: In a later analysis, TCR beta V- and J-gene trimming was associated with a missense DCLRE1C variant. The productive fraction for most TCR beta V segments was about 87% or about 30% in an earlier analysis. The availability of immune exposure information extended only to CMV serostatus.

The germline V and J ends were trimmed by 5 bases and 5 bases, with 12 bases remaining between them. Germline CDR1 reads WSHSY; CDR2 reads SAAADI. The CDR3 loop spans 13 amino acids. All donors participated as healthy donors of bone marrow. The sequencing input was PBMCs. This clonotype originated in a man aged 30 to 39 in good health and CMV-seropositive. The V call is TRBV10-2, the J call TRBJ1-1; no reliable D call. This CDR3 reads CASSQDGPTEAFF. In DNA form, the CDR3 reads TGCGCCAGCAGTCAGGATGGGCCGACTGAAGCTTTCTTT.